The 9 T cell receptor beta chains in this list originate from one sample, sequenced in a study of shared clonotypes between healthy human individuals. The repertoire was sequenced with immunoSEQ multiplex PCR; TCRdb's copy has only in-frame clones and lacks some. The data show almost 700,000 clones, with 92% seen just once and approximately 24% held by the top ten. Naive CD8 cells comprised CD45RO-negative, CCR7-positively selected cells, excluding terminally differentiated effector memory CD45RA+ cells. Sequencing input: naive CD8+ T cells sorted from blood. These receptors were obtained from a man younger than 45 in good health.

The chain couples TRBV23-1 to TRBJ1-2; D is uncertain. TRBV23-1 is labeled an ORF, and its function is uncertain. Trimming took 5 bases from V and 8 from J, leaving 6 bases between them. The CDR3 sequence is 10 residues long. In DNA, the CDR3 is TGCGCCAGCAGTTTTAACGGCTACACCTTC. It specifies CASSFNGYTF.

The CDR3, as DNA: TGTGCCAGCAGTGAGTGGTCCGGATCCTCTGGAAACACCATATATTTT. The encoded protein is CASSEWSGSSGNTIYF. The chain couples TRBV6-1 to TRBJ1-3, with no clear D. This CDR3 has 16 amino acids. Deletions cut 3 bases from V and 0 bases from J, with 12 bases between. Germline CDR1 and CDR2: MNHNS and SASEGT.

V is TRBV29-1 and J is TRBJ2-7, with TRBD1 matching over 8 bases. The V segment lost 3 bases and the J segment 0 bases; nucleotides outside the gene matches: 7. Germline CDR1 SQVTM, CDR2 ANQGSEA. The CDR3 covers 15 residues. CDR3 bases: TGCAGCGTTGACTGGGGACAGGCCAGCTCCTACGAGCAGTACTTC. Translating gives CSVDWGQASSYEQYF.

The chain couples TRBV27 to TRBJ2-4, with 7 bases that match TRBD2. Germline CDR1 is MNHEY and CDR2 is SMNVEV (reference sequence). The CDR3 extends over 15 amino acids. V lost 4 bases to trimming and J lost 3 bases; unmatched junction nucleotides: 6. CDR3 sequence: CASSYSSGLKNIQYF. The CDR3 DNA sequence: TGTGCCAGCAGTTATTCTAGCGGACTCAAAAACATTCAGTACTTC.

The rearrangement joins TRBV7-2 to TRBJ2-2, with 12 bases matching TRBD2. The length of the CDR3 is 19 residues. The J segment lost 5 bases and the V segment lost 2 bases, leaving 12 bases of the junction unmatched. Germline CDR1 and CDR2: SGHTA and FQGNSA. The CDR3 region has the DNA TGTGCCAGCAGCTTAAGGGCTAGCGGGAGGGCCTCTAGAACCGGGGAGCTGTTTTTT. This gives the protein CASSLRASGRASRTGELFF. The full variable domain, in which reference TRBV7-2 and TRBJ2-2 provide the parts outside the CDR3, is GAGVSQSPSNKVTEKGKDVELRCDPISGHTALYWYRQSLGQGLEFLIYFQGNSAPDKSGLPSDRFSAERTGGSVSTLTIQRTQQEDSAVYLCASSLRASGRASRTGELFFGEGSRLTVL.

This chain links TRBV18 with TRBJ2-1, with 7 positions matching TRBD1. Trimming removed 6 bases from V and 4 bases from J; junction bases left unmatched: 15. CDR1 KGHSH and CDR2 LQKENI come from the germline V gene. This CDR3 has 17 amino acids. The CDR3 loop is CASSSSGTDFGYNEQFF. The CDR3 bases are TGTGCCAGCTCGTCTTCCGGGACAGACTTTGGGTACAATGAGCAGTTCTTC.

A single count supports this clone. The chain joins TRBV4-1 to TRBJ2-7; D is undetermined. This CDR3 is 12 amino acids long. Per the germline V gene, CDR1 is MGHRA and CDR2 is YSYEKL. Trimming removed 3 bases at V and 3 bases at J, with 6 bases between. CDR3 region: CASSHDGYEQYF. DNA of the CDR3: TGCGCCAGCAGCCACGACGGCTACGAGCAGTACTTC.

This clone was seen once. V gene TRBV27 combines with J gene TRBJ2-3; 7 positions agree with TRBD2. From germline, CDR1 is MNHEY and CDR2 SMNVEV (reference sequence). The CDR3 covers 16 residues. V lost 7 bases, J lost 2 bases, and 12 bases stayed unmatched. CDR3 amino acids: CASIGEGAGITDTQYF. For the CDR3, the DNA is TGTGCCAGCATAGGAGAGGGAGCGGGGATCACAGATACGCAGTATTTT.

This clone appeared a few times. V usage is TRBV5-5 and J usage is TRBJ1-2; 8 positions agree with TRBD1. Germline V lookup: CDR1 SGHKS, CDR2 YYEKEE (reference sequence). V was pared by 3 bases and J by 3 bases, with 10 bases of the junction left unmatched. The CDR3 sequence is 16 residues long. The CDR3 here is CASSYSLGDRHYGYTF. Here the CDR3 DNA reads TGTGCCAGCAGCTATAGCTTGGGGGACAGGCACTATGGCTACACCTTC.